This TCR beta chain stems from a study of T cell clonality in common variable immunodeficiency. The study, taken as a whole, reports: Fewer deletions and N-nucleotide insertions were reportedly seen in common variable immunodeficiency TCR beta sequences.

Sequencing was performed with immunoSEQ multiplex PCR; in TCRdb, only in-frame clones are kept and a portion is missing. The record shows 20,000 or so clones for this sample, with no singletons present. This clone was recorded many times. What it binds is not known. The CDR3 goes on 3 residues after the read ends, and that part is filled in from the germline J gene. The CDR3 length is 15 residues. Trimming removed 5 bases from V and 2 bases from J; junction bases left unmatched: 6. Per the germline V gene, CDR1 is SGHTA and CDR2 is FQGNSA. This chain connects TRBV7-2 to TRBJ2-7; 10 bases line up with TRBD2. What was sequenced was peripheral blood mononuclear cells. This receptor was identified in a human donor with common variable immunodeficiency. The CDR3 spells CASSTGTSATYEQYF. The covered CDR3 bases are TGTGCCAGCAGCACAGGGACTAGCGCGACCTACGAG.